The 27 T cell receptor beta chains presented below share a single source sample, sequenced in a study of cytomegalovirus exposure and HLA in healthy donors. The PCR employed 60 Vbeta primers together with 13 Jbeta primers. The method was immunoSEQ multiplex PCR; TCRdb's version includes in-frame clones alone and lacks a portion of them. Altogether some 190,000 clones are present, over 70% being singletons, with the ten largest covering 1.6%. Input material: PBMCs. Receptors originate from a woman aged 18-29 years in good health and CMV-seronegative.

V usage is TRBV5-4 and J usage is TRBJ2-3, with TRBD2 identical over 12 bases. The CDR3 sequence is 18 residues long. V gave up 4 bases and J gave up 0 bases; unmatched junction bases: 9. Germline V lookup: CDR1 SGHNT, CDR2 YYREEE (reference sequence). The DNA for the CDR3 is TGTGCCAGCAGCCAACTAGCGGGGGGTGTCCCTAGCACAGATACGCAGTATTTT. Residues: CASSQLAGGVPSTDTQYF. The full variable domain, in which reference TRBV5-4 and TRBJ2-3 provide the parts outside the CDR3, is ETGVTQSPTHLIKTRGQQVTLRCSSQSGHNTVSWYQQALGQGPQFIFQYYREEENGRGNFPPRFSGLQFPNYSSELNVNALELDDSALYLCASSQLAGGVPSTDTQYFGPGTRLTVL.

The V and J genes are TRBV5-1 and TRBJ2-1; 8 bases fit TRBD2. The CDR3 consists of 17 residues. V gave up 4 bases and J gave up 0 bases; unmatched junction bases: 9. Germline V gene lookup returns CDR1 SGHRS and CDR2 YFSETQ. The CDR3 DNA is TGCGCCAGCAGCCCCGGCGGGGGGACAAGCTCCTACAATGAGCAGTTCTTC. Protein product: CASSPGGGTSSYNEQFF.

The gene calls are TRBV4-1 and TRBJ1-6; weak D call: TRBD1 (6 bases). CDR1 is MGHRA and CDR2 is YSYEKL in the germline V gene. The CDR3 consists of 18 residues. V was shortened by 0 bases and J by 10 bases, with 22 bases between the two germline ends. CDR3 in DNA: TGCGCCAGCAGCCAAGAGGATCGGCGGGGGCTGGAAGAATCACCCCTCCACTTT. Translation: CASSQEDRRGLEESPLHF.

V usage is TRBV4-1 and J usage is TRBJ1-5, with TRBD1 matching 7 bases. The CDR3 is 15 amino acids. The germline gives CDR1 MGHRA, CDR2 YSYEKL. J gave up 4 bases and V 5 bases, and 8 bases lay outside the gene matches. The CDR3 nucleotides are TGCGCCAGCAGCAAATGGACAGGCGGGAATCAGCCCCAGCATTTT. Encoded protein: CASSKWTGGNQPQHF.

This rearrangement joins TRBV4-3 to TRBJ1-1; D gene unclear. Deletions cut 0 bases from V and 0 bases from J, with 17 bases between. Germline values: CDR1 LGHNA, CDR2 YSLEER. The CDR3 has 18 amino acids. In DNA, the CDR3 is TGCGCCAGCAGCCAAGATTCCGTCATCGGGAGAATGAACACTGAAGCTTTCTTT. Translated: CASSQDSVIGRMNTEAFF.

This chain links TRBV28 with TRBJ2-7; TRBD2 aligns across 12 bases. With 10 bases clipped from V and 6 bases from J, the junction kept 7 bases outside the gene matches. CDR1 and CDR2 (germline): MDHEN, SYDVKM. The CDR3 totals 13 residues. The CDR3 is CATRLAGVREQYF. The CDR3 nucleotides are TGTGCCACCAGACTAGCGGGAGTTCGCGAGCAGTACTTC.

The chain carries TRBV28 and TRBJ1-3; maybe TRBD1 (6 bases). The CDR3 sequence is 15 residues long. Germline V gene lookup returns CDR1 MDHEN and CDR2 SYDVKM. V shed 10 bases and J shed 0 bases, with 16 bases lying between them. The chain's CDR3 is CATLDRVTSGNTIYF. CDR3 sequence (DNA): TGTGCCACCCTGGACAGAGTAACCTCTGGAAACACCATATATTTT.

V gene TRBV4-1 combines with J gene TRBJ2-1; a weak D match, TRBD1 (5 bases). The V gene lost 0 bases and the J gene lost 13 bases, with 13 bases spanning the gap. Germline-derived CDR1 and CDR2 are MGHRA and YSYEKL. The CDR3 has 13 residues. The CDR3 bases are TGCGCCAGCAGCCAAGATTCAGGGATCCCCCAGTTCTTC. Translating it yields CASSQDSGIPQFF.

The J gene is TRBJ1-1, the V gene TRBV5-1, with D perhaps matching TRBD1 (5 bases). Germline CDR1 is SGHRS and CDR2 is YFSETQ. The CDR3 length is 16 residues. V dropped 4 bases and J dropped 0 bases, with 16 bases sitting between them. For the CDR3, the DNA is TGCGCCAGCAGCGTCGCCGGGGGGACCTTGAACACTGAAGCTTTCTTT. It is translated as CASSVAGGTLNTEAFF.

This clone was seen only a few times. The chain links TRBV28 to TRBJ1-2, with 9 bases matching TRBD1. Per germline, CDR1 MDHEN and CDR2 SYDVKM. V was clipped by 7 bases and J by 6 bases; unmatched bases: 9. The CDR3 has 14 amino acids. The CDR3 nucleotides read TGTGCCAGCAACCGACGGACAGGGGTAAATGGCTACACCTTC. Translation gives CASNRRTGVNGYTF.

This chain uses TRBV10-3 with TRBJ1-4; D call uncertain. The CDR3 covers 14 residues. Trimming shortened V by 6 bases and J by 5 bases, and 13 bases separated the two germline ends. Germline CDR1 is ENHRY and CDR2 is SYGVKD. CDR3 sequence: CAISPGLPNEKLFF. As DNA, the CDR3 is TGTGCCATCAGCCCGGGATTACCCAATGAAAAACTGTTTTTT.

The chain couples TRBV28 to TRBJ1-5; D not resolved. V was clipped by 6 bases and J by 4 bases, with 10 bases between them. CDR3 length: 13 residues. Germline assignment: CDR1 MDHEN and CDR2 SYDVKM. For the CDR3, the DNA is TGTGCCAGCAGGCGGGAGAAAAATCAGCCCCAGCATTTT. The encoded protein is CASRREKNQPQHF.

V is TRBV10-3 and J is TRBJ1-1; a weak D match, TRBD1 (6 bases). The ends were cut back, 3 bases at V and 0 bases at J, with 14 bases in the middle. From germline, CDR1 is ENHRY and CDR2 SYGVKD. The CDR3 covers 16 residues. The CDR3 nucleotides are TGTGCCATCAGTGATACAGGGATGGGTATGAACACTGAAGCTTTCTTT. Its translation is CAISDTGMGMNTEAFF.

The CDR3 loop reads CASSPSLDTQYF. CDR3 in DNA: TGTGCCAGCAGCCCTTCTCTTGATACGCAGTATTTT. The chain couples TRBV7-9 to TRBJ2-3; D unclear. Trimming left V 5 bases short and J 6 bases short, with 9 bases between. Germline V CDR1 and CDR2: SEHNR, FQNEAQ (reference sequence). The CDR3 has 12 residues.

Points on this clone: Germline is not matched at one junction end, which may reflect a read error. Written as DNA, the CDR3 is TGTGCCAGTGACAGGGGAAACAGTGAAGCTTTCTTT. This gives the protein CASDRGNSEAFF. V is TRBV19 and J is TRBJ1-1; 8 bases line up with TRBD1. CDR3 length equals 12 residues. CDR1 and CDR2 (germline): LNHDA, SQIVND (reference sequence).

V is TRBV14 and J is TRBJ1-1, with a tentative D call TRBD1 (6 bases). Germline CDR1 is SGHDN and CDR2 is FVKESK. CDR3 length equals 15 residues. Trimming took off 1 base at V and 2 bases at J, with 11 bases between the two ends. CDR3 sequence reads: CASSQGAGVNTEAFF. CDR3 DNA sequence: TGTGCCAGCAGCCAAGGTGCAGGGGTTAACACTGAAGCTTTCTTT.

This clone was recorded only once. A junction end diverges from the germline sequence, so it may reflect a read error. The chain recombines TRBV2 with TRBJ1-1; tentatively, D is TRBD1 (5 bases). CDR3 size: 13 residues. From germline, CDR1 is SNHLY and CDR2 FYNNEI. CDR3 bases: TGTGCCAGCGGTGACAGTGTTGGCACTGAAGCTTTCTTT. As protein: CASGDSVGTEAFF.

The CDR3 DNA reads as TGTGCCAGCAGCCTCATCGGGGGGGGAAGTATTTTTGATGAGCAGTTCTTC. It yields the protein CASSLIGGGSIFDEQFF. This chain links TRBV7-9 with TRBJ2-1; TRBD2 aligns across 8 bases. V shed 5 bases and J 8 bases; nucleotides not matched to a gene: 17. This CDR3 region has 17 residues. Germline V gene lookup returns CDR1 SEHNR and CDR2 FQNEAQ (reference sequence).

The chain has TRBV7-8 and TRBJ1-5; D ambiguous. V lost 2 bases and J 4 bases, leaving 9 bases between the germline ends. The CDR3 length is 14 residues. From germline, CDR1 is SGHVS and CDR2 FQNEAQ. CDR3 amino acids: CASSLQAVNQPQHF. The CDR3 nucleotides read TGTGCCAGCAGCTTACAGGCAGTAAATCAGCCCCAGCATTTT. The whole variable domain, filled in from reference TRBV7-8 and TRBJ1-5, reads GAGVSQSPRYKVAKRGQDVALRCDPISGHVSLFWYQQALGQGPEFLTYFQNEAQLDKSGLPSDRFFAERPEGSVSTLKIQRTQQEDSAVYLCASSLQAVNQPQHFGDGTRLSIL.

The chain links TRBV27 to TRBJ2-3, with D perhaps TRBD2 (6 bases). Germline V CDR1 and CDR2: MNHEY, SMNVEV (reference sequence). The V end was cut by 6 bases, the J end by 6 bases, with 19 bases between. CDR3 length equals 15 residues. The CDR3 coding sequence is TGTGCCAGCAGCCTCCCGGGAGCTGTTCCGGATACGCAGTATTTT. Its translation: CASSLPGAVPDTQYF.

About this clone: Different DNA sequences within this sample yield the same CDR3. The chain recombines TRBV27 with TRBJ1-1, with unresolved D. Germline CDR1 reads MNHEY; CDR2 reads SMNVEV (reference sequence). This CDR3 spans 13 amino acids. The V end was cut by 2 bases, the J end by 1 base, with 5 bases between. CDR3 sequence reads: CASSLAGNTEAFF. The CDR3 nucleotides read TGTGCCAGCAGTTTAGCCGGGAACACTGAAGCTTTCTTT.

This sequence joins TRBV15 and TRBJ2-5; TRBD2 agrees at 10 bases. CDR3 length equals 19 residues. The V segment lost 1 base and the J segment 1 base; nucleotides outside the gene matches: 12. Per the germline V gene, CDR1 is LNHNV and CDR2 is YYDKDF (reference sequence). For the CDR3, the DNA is TGTGCCACCAGCAGAGGGCTAGCGGGAGAATTGCGGAGCCAAGAGACCCAGTACTTC. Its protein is CATSRGLAGELRSQETQYF. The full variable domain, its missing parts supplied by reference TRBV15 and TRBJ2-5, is DAMVIQNPRYQVTQFGKPVTLSCSQTLNHNVMYWYQQKSSQAPKLLFHYYDKDFNNEADTPDNFQSRRPNTSFCFLDIRSPGLGDTAMYLCATSRGLAGELRSQETQYFGPGTRLLVL.

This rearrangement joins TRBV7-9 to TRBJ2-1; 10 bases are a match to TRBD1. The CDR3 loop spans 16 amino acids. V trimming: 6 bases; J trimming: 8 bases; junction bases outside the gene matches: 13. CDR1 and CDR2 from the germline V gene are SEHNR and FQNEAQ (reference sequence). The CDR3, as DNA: TGTGCCAGCAGGAGGTTCGGGACAGGGGCACATGATGAGCAGTTCTTC. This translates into CASRRFGTGAHDEQFF.

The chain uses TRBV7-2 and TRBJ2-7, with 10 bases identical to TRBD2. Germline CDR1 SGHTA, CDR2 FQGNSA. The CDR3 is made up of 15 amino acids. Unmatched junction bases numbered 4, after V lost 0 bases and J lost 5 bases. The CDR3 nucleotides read TGTGCCAGCAGCTTAGCCGGGACTAGCGATCACGAGCAGTACTTC. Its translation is CASSLAGTSDHEQYF.

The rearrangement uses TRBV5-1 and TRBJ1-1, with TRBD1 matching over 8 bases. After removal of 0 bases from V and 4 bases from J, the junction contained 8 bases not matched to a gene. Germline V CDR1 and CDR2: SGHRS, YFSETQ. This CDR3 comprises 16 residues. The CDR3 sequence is CASSLDNPQGGTEAFF. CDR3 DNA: TGCGCCAGCAGCTTGGACAACCCACAGGGGGGCACTGAAGCTTTCTTT.

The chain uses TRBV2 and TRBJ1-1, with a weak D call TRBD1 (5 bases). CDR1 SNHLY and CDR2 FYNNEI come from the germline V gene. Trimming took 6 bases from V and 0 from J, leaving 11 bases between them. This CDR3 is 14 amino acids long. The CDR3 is CASSPRGVNTEAFF. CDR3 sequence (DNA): TGTGCCAGCAGCCCCCGGGGGGTGAACACTGAAGCTTTCTTT.

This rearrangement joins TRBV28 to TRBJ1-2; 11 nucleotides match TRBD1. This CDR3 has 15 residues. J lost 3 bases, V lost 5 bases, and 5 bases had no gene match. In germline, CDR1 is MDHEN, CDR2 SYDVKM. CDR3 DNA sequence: TGTGCCAGCAGTCGGGGGACAGGGGGTTACTATGGCTACACCTTC. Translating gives CASSRGTGGYYGYTF.